This T cell receptor beta chain was identified during a study of cytomegalovirus exposure and HLA in healthy donors. Study-level background: Most genotyped donors, over 70% of more than 300, had Caucasian-associated genetic ancestry. Study-level results: According to reports, the classifier identified cytomegalovirus status with high specificity and sensitivity. It was reported that TCR beta sequences correctly inferred the HLA-A and HLA-B alleles for most subjects. In a later analysis, several top co-occurrence clusters appeared linked to parvovirus B19, influenza, CMV and Epstein-Barr virus.

A word on this clone: Antigen: not known.

The CDR3 extends over 18 amino acids. Germline V gene data show CDR1 as SGHRS and CDR2 as YFSETQ. Trimming removed 7 bases from V and 0 bases from J; junction bases left unmatched: 12. PCR involved 60 Vbeta and 13 Jbeta primers. Assay: immunoSEQ multiplex PCR; the TCRdb copy retains only in-frame clones and omits some. The data show about 40,000 clones, 66% seen once. The TCR comes from a man in his fifties or sixties in good health and CMV-seropositive. V usage is TRBV5-1 and J usage is TRBJ2-1, with TRBD2 matching 11 bases. Sequenced material: PBMCs. The CDR3 nucleotides read TGCGCCAGCCTAGAGGACCCGGGACTAGCGGCCTCCTACAATGAGCAGTTCTTC. It translates to CASLEDPGLAASYNEQFF.